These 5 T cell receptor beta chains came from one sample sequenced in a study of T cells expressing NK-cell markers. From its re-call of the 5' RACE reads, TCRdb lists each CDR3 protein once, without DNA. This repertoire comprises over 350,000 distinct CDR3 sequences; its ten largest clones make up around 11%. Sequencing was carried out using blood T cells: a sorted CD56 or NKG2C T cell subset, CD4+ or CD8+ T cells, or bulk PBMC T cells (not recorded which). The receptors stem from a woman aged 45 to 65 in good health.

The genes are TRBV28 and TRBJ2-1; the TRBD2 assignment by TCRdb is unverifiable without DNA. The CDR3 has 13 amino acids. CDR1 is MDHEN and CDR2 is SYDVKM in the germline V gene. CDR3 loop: CASTLGGAGEQFF.

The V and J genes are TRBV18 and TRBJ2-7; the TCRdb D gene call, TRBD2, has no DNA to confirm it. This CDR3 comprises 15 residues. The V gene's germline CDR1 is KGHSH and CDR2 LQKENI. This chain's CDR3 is CASSPQSAGTYEQYF. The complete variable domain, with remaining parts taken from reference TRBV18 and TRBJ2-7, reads NAGVMQNPRHLVRRRGQEARLRCSPMKGHSHVYWYRQLPEEGLKFMVYLQKENIIDESGMPKERFSAEFPKEGPSILRIQQVVRGDSAAYFCASSPQSAGTYEQYFGPGTRLTVT.

CDR3 sequence reads: CATSDFRQEETQYF. The chain carries TRBV24-1 and TRBJ2-5; TCRdb's assignment of TRBD1 cannot be checked, as there is no DNA. The CDR3 has 14 residues. Germline assignment: CDR1 KGHDR and CDR2 SFDVKD.

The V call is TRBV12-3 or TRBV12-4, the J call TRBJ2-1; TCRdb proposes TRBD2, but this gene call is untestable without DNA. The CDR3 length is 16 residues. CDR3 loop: CASSWRGPQIHNEQFF.

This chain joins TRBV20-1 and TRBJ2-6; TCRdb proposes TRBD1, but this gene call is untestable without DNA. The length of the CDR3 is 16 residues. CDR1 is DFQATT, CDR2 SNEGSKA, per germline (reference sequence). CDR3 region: CSATPGQPSGANVLTF.